A single sample gave rise to the 10 T cell receptor beta chains below, sequenced in a study of response to subunit inactivated influenza vaccine. Using its own MiXCR run on the RT-PCR reads, TCRdb lists one record per CDR3 protein. The repertoire holds about 540,000 distinct CDR3 sequences, with roughly 25% as singletons. The sample was also reused in another study, on T cells expressing NK-cell markers. Per that paper: 5'RACE template switching with UMIs generated TCR beta cDNA.

Sequenced here: CD4+ T cells sorted from PBMCs, sampled less than 13 days after vaccination. The origin of the receptors is a man between 45 and 60 years old who received an inactivated influenza vaccine.

This clonotype was seen only a few times. The chain couples TRBV11-2 to TRBJ2-7; TRBD1 aligns across 12 bases. Germline V CDR1 and CDR2: SGHAT, FQNNGV. The trim removed 4 bases at V and 4 bases at J, leaving 5 bases unmatched. The CDR3 is 15 amino acids. The CDR3 here is CASSWGQGARYEQYF. In DNA, the CDR3 is TGTGCCAGCAGCTGGGGACAGGGGGCGCGATACGAGCAGTACTTC.

This clonotype has just a few counts. This chain joins TRBV4-3 and TRBJ2-5; 12 nucleotides match TRBD2. The germline CDR1 and CDR2 sequences are LGHNA and YSLEER. The CDR3 loop spans 17 amino acids. Trimming removed 1 base from V and 1 base from J; junction bases left unmatched: 4. The CDR3 loop is CASSQGALAGGQETQYF. The DNA for the CDR3 is TGCGCCAGCAGCCAAGGGGCACTAGCGGGGGGCCAAGAGACCCAGTACTTC.

The chain uses TRBV9 and TRBJ2-1; a possible D gene is TRBD1 (6 bases). The CDR3 extends over 16 amino acids. Trimming removed 0 bases from V and 1 base from J, with 11 bases in between. Looked up from germline, CDR1 is SGDLS and CDR2 is YYNGEE. The CDR3 nucleotides are TGTGCCAGCAGCGTAGGGGCAGGGGATTCCTACAATGAGCAGTTCTTC. Protein product: CASSVGAGDSYNEQFF. Looking up the rest from reference TRBV9 and TRBJ2-1 gives the full variable domain: DSGVTQTPKHLITATGQRVTLRCSPRSGDLSVYWYQQSLDQGLQFLIQYYNGEERAKGNILERFSAQQFPDLHSELNLSSLELGDSALYFCASSVGAGDSYNEQFFGPGTRLTVL.

This clonotype was detected a few times. V and J are TRBV3-1 and TRBJ2-3; 7 bases match TRBD2. The ends lost 4 bases at V and 7 bases at J; junction bases unmatched: 8. Germline V gene sequence: CDR1 LGHDT, CDR2 YNNKEL (reference sequence). CDR3 length: 14 amino acids. CDR3 DNA sequence: TGTGCCAGCAGCCGGAGGGAGGGCCTGAATACGCAGTATTTT. This translates into CASSRREGLNTQYF.

This clonotype was picked up a small number of times. The chain joins TRBV11-2 to TRBJ2-7; D ambiguous. This CDR3 region has 13 residues. Germline V CDR1 and CDR2: SGHAT, FQNNGV. The V and J ends lost 3 bases and 2 bases respectively, with 8 bases between them. The DNA of the CDR3 is TGTGCCAGCAGCTTGGGCCTTACCTACGAGCAGTACTTC. It codes for CASSLGLTYEQYF.

This clonotype came up many times. The chain couples TRBV29-1 to TRBJ2-1; 12 bases align to TRBD1. The V and J ends lost 5 bases and 4 bases, in that order; junction bases with no gene match: 9. Germline V gives CDR1 SQVTM, CDR2 ANQGSEA. The CDR3 runs to 16 residues. CDR3 nucleotide sequence: TGCAGCGTTTGGAGGCCGGGACAGGGGGCATACAATGAGCAGTTCTTC. Encoded protein: CSVWRPGQGAYNEQFF.

This clonotype was seen once. The chain combines TRBV10-2 with TRBJ2-5; D could derive from TRBD1 or TRBD2 (6 bases each). Germline V gene lookup returns CDR1 WSHSY and CDR2 SAAADI. V was shortened by 3 bases and J by 4 bases, with 24 bases between the two germline ends. The CDR3 is 18 residues long. The CDR3 region is CASSDEVQTGFGGETQYF. DNA for the CDR3: TGCGCCAGCAGTGATGAGGTACAGACAGGCTTCGGGGGAGAGACCCAGTACTTC.

This clonotype came up a few times. The V gene is TRBV20-1, the J gene TRBJ2-5; 7 positions match TRBD2. The junction had 8 bases not matched to a gene; V was cut back by 5 bases and J by 2 bases. CDR1 DFQATT and CDR2 SNEGSKA come from the germline V gene (reference sequence). The CDR3 is 14 amino acids. The CDR3 nucleotides are TGCAGTGCTCCTCTAGCGGTCGGTCAAGAGACCCAGTACTTC. As protein: CSAPLAVGQETQYF.

The V and J genes are TRBV11-1 and TRBJ2-1; no reliable D call. This CDR3 has 17 amino acids. Looked up from germline, CDR1 is SGHAT and CDR2 is FQDESV (reference sequence). Trimming removed 5 bases at V and 0 bases at J, with 17 bases between. DNA of the CDR3: TGTGCCAGCAGCCCCCTCTTGGGATTCGACTCCTACAATGAGCAGTTCTTC. It codes for CASSPLLGFDSYNEQFF.

V is TRBV29-1 and J is TRBJ2-1; 10 bases align to TRBD2. J gave up 5 bases and V 2 bases, and 12 bases lay outside the gene matches. CDR1 SQVTM and CDR2 ANQGSEA come from the germline V gene. The CDR3 sequence is 17 residues long. CDR3 sequence: CSVEKLGSGGAHNEQFF. As DNA, the CDR3 is TGCAGCGTTGAAAAATTAGGGAGCGGGGGGGCCCACAATGAGCAGTTCTTC.